These T cell receptor beta chains were read from a single sample in a study of beta chain features in type 1 diabetes. Only in-frame clones appear in the TCRdb table, and some are missing; sequencing was by immunoSEQ multiplex PCR. The table has approximately 37,000 clones, 55% to 70% seen once; the top ten hold 2% to 2.5%. Material for sequencing was Tregs from blood. Source of these receptors: a young woman in good health. Each CDR3 is given with its conserved first and last residue. The D gene is left open where the match is weak. Rows give clone size only sometimes, using once, few, many, or a class for an expanded clone.

TRBJ1-2 - - TRBV29-1 CSVPSQENYGYTF TGCAGCGTTCCAAGCCAGGAAAACTATGGCTACACCTTC
TRBJ2-5 TRBD2 - TRBV7-2 CASSRGLAGVGETQYF TGTGCCAGCAGCCGGGGACTAGCGGGAGTCGGGGAGACCCAGTACTTC
TRBJ2-5 TRBD2 - TRBV18 CASSSGTSGETQYF TGTGCCAGCTCATCCGGGACTAGCGGAGAGACCCAGTACTTC
TRBJ1-6 - few TRBV5-4 CASRRGREKSPLHF TGTGCCAGCAGAAGGGGACGGGAGAAGTCACCCCTCCACTTT
TRBJ1-5 - once TRBV5-6 CASSLLGDGSNQPQHF TGTGCCAGCAGCTTGTTAGGGGATGGGAGCAATCAGCCCCAGCATTTT
TRBJ2-2 TRBD2 once TRBV9 CASSVLAANTGELFF TGTGCCAGCAGCGTCCTAGCGGCGAACACCGGGGAGCTGTTTTTT
TRBJ2-7 - few TRBV6-5 CASSYSSRVEQYF TGTGCCAGCAGTTACTCGTCCAGGGTCGAGCAGTACTTC
TRBJ1-1 - - TRBV28 CASIFRGSEAFF TGTGCCAGCATCTTTAGGGGGAGTGAAGCTTTCTTT
TRBJ1-1 - - TRBV7-9 CASSLSFVNTEAFF TGTGCCAGCAGCTTATCCTTCGTGAACACTGAAGCTTTCTTT
TRBJ2-7 TRBD2 - TRBV13 CASSLVLAGSYEQYF TGTGCCAGCAGCTTAGTACTAGCGGGCTCCTACGAGCAGTACTTC
TRBJ2-7 TRBD2 - TRBV4-3 CASSGWGTSGGYDQYF TGCGCCAGCAGCGGGTGGGGGACTAGCGGAGGCTACGACCAGTACTTC
TRBJ2-7 - - TRBV2 CASGLTWNEQYF TGTGCCAGCGGACTTACATGGAACGAGCAGTACTTC
TRBJ2-1 - - TRBV7-2 CASSFRPSGSYNEQFF TGTGCCAGCAGCTTTAGACCCAGCGGCTCCTACAATGAGCAGTTCTTC
TRBJ2-5 - few TRBV5-1 CASSYGTQETQYF TGCGCCAGCAGCTACGGGACTCAAGAGACCCAGTACTTC
TRBJ1-3 - - TRBV29-1 CSVWTDSGNTIYF TGCAGCGTTTGGACAGATTCTGGAAACACCATATATTTT
TRBJ2-5 - once TRBV4-2 CASSQDPSGETQYF TGTGCCAGCAGCCAAGATCCTTCCGGGGAGACCCAGTACTTC
TRBJ1-2 - - TRBV29-1 CSVEGYGRAGGYTF TGCAGCGTTGAAGGGTACGGCAGGGCCGGTGGCTACACCTTC
TRBJ1-1 - few TRBV4-3 CASSQDRLGDTKRAFF TGCGCCAGCAGCCAAGATCGACTGGGAGATACAAAAAGAGCTTTCTTT
TRBJ2-2 TRBD1 - TRBV5-1 CASSLLTGGTGELFF TGCGCCAGCAGCTTGCTAACAGGGGGCACCGGGGAGCTGTTTTTT
TRBJ2-3 TRBD2 - TRBV28 CASSLPPGLAGSTDTQYF TGTGCCAGCAGTTTACCCCCGGGACTAGCGGGAAGCACAGATACGCAGTATTTT
TRBJ2-3 - - TRBV19 CASRLRTTSTDTQYF TGTGCCAGTAGACTCCGTACTACTAGCACAGATACGCAGTATTTT
TRBJ2-1 - once TRBV27 CASSPPWRTNEQFF TGTGCCAGCAGTCCACCCTGGCGGACTAATGAGCAGTTCTTC
TRBJ1-1 TRBD1 - TRBV5-1 CASSASSKGALGEAFF TGCGCCAGCAGCGCCTCCTCTAAGGGGGCGTTAGGTGAAGCTTTCTTT
TRBJ2-1 TRBD2 - TRBV5-1 CASRTSGTSYNEQFF TGCGCCAGCAGAACTAGCGGGACCTCCTACAATGAGCAGTTCTTC
TRBJ1-5 - - TRBV19 CASSLQGSSNQPQHF TGTGCCAGTAGTTTGCAGGGCTCTAGCAATCAGCCCCAGCATTTT
TRBJ1-2 - - TRBV29-1 CSVEDRGRTWGYTF TGCAGCGTTGAAGATAGGGGCAGGACCTGGGGCTACACCTTC
TRBJ1-2 - - TRBV5-1 CASSLVSGNIDGYTF TGCGCCAGCAGCTTGGTGTCCGGGAATATCGATGGCTACACCTTC
TRBJ2-1 TRBD2 - TRBV9 CASSDLGTSAGEQFF TGTGCCAGCAGCGACCTAGGGACTAGTGCGGGTGAGCAGTTCTTC
TRBJ2-6 - - TRBV29-1 CSVWSRVLTF TGCAGCGTTTGGTCGCGCGTCCTGACTTTC